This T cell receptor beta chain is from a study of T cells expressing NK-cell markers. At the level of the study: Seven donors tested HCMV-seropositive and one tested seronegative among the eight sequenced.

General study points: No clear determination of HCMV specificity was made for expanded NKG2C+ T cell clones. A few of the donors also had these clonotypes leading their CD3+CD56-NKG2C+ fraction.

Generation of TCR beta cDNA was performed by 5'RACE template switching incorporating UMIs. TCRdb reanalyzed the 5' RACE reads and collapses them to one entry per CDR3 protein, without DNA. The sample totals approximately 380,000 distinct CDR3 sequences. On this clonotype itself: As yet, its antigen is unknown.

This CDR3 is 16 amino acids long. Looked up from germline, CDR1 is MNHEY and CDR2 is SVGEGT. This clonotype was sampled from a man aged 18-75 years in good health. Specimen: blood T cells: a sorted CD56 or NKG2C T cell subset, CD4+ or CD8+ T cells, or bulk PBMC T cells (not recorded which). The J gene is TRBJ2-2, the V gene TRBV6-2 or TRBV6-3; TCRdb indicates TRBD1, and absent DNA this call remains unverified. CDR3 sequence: CASSARTGFNTGELFF.